Listed below are T cell receptor beta chains from one sample, sequenced in a study of cytomegalovirus exposure and HLA in healthy donors. Profiling relied on immunoSEQ multiplex PCR, and the TCRdb table lists in-frame clones only, not all of them. The sample carries about 140,000 clones, 80% recorded once. Material: PBMCs. These receptors all come from a middle-aged man in good health and CMV-seronegative. CDR3s include the opening cysteine and the closing phenylalanine or tryptophan. The D gene is left open where the match is weak. Rows give clone size only sometimes, using once, few, many, or a class for an expanded clone.

abundance | j_gene | d_gene | v_gene | CDR3aa | CDR3nt
. | TRBJ1-2 | TRBD1 | TRBV29-1 | CSVPGTGVGYTF | TGCAGCGTCCCCGGGACAGGAGTCGGCTACACCTTC
. | TRBJ2-3 | . | TRBV9 | CASSVEQRTDTQYF | TGTGCCAGCAGCGTAGAACAACGCACAGATACGCAGTATTTT
. | TRBJ2-2 | . | TRBV15 | CATSRDLLNTGELFF | TGTGCCACCAGCAGAGATCTCTTGAACACCGGGGAGCTGTTTTTT
. | TRBJ2-1 | TRBD2 | TRBV7-3 | CASSLSGGPYNEQFF | TGTGCCAGCAGCTTAAGCGGGGGTCCCTACAATGAGCAGTTCTTC
. | TRBJ2-3 | . | TRBV18 | CASSPATTAGTDTQYF | TGTGCCAGCTCACCAGCGACTACTGCTGGCACAGATACGCAGTATTTT
. | TRBJ1-1 | . | TRBV5-5 | CASSLRQHSVNTEAFF | TGTGCCAGCAGCTTGCGCCAGCACAGTGTGAACACTGAAGCTTTCTTT
. | TRBJ1-3 | . | TRBV5-6 | CASSFRESGNTIYF | TGTGCCAGCAGCTTTCGGGAATCTGGAAACACCATATATTTT
few | TRBJ2-7 | TRBD2 | TRBV6-6 | CASSVAGESYEQYF | TGTGCCAGCAGCGTGGCGGGGGAATCCTACGAGCAGTACTTC
once | TRBJ2-7 | . | TRBV4-1 | CASSQLQTASSYEQYF | TGCGCCAGCAGCCAACTCCAGACAGCATCCTCCTACGAGCAGTACTTC
few | TRBJ1-2 | . | TRBV29-1 | CSVDLSIGRNYGYTF | TGCAGCGTTGATTTGTCCATCGGGAGAAACTATGGCTACACCTTC
. | TRBJ2-7 | . | TRBV27 | CASREQYF | TGTGCCTCCCGCGAGCAGTACTTC
. | TRBJ2-5 | . | TRBV7-3 | CASSPGGFEGTQYF | TGTGCCAGCAGCCCCGGCGGCTTCGAGGGGACCCAGTACTTC
few | TRBJ1-3 | . | TRBV7-2 | CASSQQILTGNTIYF | TGTGCCAGCAGCCAACAGATCCTCACTGGAAACACCATATATTTT
. | TRBJ1-2 | TRBD1 | TRBV28 | CASSLRAGGFSYTF | TGTGCCAGCAGTTTAAGGGCAGGGGGCTTTAGCTACACCTTC
few | TRBJ1-1 | TRBD1 | TRBV4-2 | CASTGTGLAEAFF | TGTGCCAGCACCGGGACAGGTCTCGCTGAAGCTTTCTTT
few | TRBJ1-1 | . | TRBV19 | CASSTPIGNTEAFF | TGTGCCAGTAGTACCCCCATCGGGAACACTGAAGCTTTCTTT
. | TRBJ1-5 | TRBD1 | TRBV5-5 | CASQVTGSINQPQHF | TGTGCCAGCCAAGTGACAGGGAGCATCAATCAGCCCCAGCATTTT
. | TRBJ1-1 | TRBD1 | TRBV30 | CASTGRGGMNTEAFF | TGTGCCTCGACAGGGAGAGGGGGGATGAACACTGAAGCTTTCTTT
few | TRBJ1-1 | . | TRBV15 | CATSRDFRGSNTEAFF | TGTGCCACCAGCAGAGATTTTCGGGGATCGAACACTGAAGCTTTCTTT
. | TRBJ2-7 | . | TRBV9 | CASSVGGGAGYEQYF | TGTGCCAGCAGCGTAGGAGGGGGGGCCGGGTACGAGCAGTACTTC
. | TRBJ1-1 | . | TRBV10-2 | CASSESRRGGVMNTEAFF | TGCGCCAGCAGTGAGTCTCGGCGAGGGGGGGTTATGAACACTGAAGCTTTCTTT
. | TRBJ2-2 | TRBD1 | TRBV2 | CASKLDRVGTGELFF | TGTGCCAGCAAATTAGACAGGGTGGGAACCGGGGAGCTGTTTTTT
. | TRBJ1-3 | TRBD1 | TRBV5-5 | CASSHTPTGGGSMGNTIYF | TGTGCCAGCAGTCATACCCCGACAGGGGGAGGCTCGATGGGAAACACCATATATTTT
. | TRBJ1-2 | . | TRBV29-1 | CSVVAGIGYGYTF | TGCAGCGTTGTCGCAGGGATTGGGTATGGCTACACCTTC
once | TRBJ1-2 | . | TRBV2 | CASSRGANYGYTF | TGTGCCAGCAGTAGGGGTGCTAACTATGGCTACACCTTC
. | TRBJ2-1 | TRBD2 | TRBV6-5 | CASSRGGRSEQFF | TGTGCCAGCAGCCGGGGGGGCCGAAGTGAGCAGTTCTTC
. | TRBJ2-1 | . | TRBV10-3 | CAISERGGADNEQFF | TGTGCCATCAGTGAGCGGGGCGGGGCTGACAATGAGCAGTTCTTC
. | TRBJ2-5 | TRBD2 | TRBV19 | CASSITSGGNQETQYF | TGTGCCAGTAGTATCACTAGCGGGGGAAACCAAGAGACCCAGTACTTC
. | TRBJ1-5 | TRBD1 | TRBV6-5 | CASRNTGVQNQPQHF | TGTGCCAGCAGAAACACAGGGGTCCAAAATCAGCCCCAGCATTTT
once | TRBJ2-1 | . | TRBV6-4 | CASSDSGRFNEQFF | TGTGCCAGCAGTGACTCTGGCAGATTCAATGAGCAGTTCTTC
. | TRBJ2-4 | . | TRBV30 | CAWSGPGSGKNIQYF | TGTGCCTGGAGCGGACCTGGTAGCGGCAAAAACATTCAGTACTTC
. | TRBJ2-1 | TRBD2 | TRBV7-8 | CASSLPAGGLYNEQFF | TGTGCCAGCAGCTTGCCAGCGGGGGGGCTGTACAATGAGCAGTTCTTC
. | TRBJ2-5 | . | TRBV9 | CASSEGRDSEETQYF | TGTGCCAGCAGCGAGGGCCGGGACTCGGAAGAGACCCAGTACTTC
. | TRBJ1-6 | TRBD1 | TRBV5-4 | CASSLSGGKYNSPLHF | TGTGCCAGCAGCTTATCAGGGGGTAAATATAATTCACCCCTCCACTTT
. | TRBJ2-7 | . | TRBV27 | CASRPGHRINYEQYF | TGTGCCAGCAGACCGGGACATAGGATCAACTACGAGCAGTACTTC
. | TRBJ2-7 | TRBD1 | TRBV5-1 | CASSLTGAYEQYF | TGCGCCAGCAGCTTGACAGGGGCCTACGAGCAGTACTTC
. | TRBJ1-4 | . | TRBV6-5 | CASSLQRAKNEKLFF | TGTGCCAGCAGCCTACAGAGGGCTAAGAATGAAAAACTGTTTTTT
. | TRBJ2-5 | TRBD2 | TRBV7-3 | CASSLTSGGKETQYF | TGTGCCAGCAGCTTAACGTCCGGGGGGAAAGAGACCCAGTACTTC
. | TRBJ2-3 | TRBD2 | TRBV7-2 | CASSSGTSGSTDTQYF | TGTGCCAGCAGCTCAGGGACTAGCGGGTCCACAGATACGCAGTATTTT
. | TRBJ2-1 | TRBD1 | TRBV29-1 | CSGWTGGKQFF | TGCAGCGGTTGGACAGGGGGCAAGCAGTTCTTC
few | TRBJ1-4 | . | TRBV5-1 | CASSLDPTNEKLFF | TGCGCCAGCAGCTTGGATCCTACTAATGAAAAACTGTTTTTT
. | TRBJ2-7 | . | TRBV27 | CASSTASYEQYF | TGTGCCAGCAGTACAGCCTCCTACGAGCAGTACTTC
few | TRBJ1-5 | TRBD1 | TRBV15 | CATSRDYLPSGNRGRRNQPQHF | TGTGCCACCAGCAGAGACTACCTTCCCTCCGGTAACAGGGGGAGACGCAATCAGCCCCAGCATTTT
. | TRBJ1-1 | . | TRBV7-2 | CASSQTGPTEAFF | TGTGCCAGCAGCCAAACGGGTCCCACTGAAGCTTTCTTT